A single sample gave rise to the 14 T cell receptor beta chains below, sequenced in a study of regulatory T cells in long-lasting Graves disease. For TCR beta, libraries came from iRepertoire HTBI primers and Arm-PCR of CDR3 regions. TCRdb redid the calling of the multiplex PCR reads with MiXCR, one entry per CDR3 protein. Here the sample spans about 530,000 distinct CDR3 sequences, roughly 15% being singletons. Time point given: newly diagnosed GD, antithyroid drugs for less than 3 months. With RNA extracted from PBMCs as input, the TCR library was made. These records were also assigned to another study, of T cells in Graves' hyperthyroidism and ophthalmopathy.

The sequencing used peripheral blood mononuclear cells (PBMCs), collected at new diagnosis, from a patient treated with antithyroid drugs. These receptors came from a woman aged 35-65 years with Graves disease.

This clonotype was counted once. An end of the junction does not agree with germline; a read error may underlie this. V usage is TRBV12-3 or TRBV12-4 and J usage is TRBJ2-4; a possible D gene is TRBD2 (6 bases). The CDR3 is made up of 17 amino acids. The DNA of the CDR3 is TGTGCCAGCAGCCCGGCAAGTAGCGAACTAGCCAAAAGCATTCAGTACTTC. This gives the protein CASSPASSELAKSIQYF.

In this sample, this clonotype turned up a few times. The chain has TRBV2 and TRBJ2-5, with a tentative D call TRBD1 (5 bases). Germline V CDR1 and CDR2: SNHLY, FYNNEI. This CDR3 has 14 residues. The ends were cut back, 2 bases at V and 5 bases at J, with 12 bases in the middle. CDR3 residues: CASSEFTGQETQYF. The CDR3 nucleotides read TGTGCCAGCAGTGAATTCACAGGCCAGGAGACCCAGTACTTC.

This clonotype was picked up many times. The chain employs TRBV2 and TRBJ2-3, with 9 bases matching TRBD2. The CDR3 is 14 amino acids. CDR1 is SNHLY, CDR2 FYNNEI, per germline. Trimming took 4 bases from V and 9 from J; bases not matched to a gene: 8. This chain's CDR3 is CASSAGGGAQTQYF. The CDR3 DNA sequence: TGTGCCAGCAGTGCCGGCGGGGGGGCCCAAACGCAGTATTTT.

This clonotype was observed a handful of times. The chain recombines TRBV7-8 with TRBJ1-1; D is ambiguous. V was shortened by 6 bases and J by 0 bases, with 14 bases between the two germline ends. The CDR3 length is 15 residues. The germline V gene has CDR1 SGHVS and CDR2 FQNEAQ. The CDR3 loop reads CASRRIQEVNTEAFF. As DNA, the CDR3 is TGTGCCAGCAGACGAATTCAAGAGGTGAACACTGAAGCTTTCTTT. The full variable domain, in which reference TRBV7-8 and TRBJ1-1 provide the parts outside the CDR3, is GAGVSQSPRYKVAKRGQDVALRCDPISGHVSLFWYQQALGQGPEFLTYFQNEAQLDKSGLPSDRFFAERPEGSVSTLKIQRTQQEDSAVYLCASRRIQEVNTEAFFGQGTRLTVV.

This clonotype was observed a few times. This rearrangement joins TRBV2 to TRBJ1-2, with D perhaps matching TRBD1 (6 bases). V lost 7 bases, J lost 7 bases, and 13 bases lay in between. Germline V CDR1 and CDR2: SNHLY, FYNNEI. The CDR3 loop spans 12 amino acids. The CDR3 DNA follows: TGTGCCAGCAAGGGGGGAGTCGGTGGCTACACCTTC. Residues: CASKGGVGGYTF.

This clonotype was found many times. The chain has TRBV20-1 and TRBJ2-3; 9 bases agree with TRBD2. Trimming at V came to 4 bases and at J to 0 bases, leaving 5 bases not matched to a gene. The CDR3 is made up of 15 amino acids. Germline V lookup: CDR1 DFQATT, CDR2 SNEGSKA (reference sequence). Written as DNA, the CDR3 is TGCAGTGCTAACATTCTAGCGGGGAGCACAGATACGCAGTATTTT. Its translation is CSANILAGSTDTQYF.

This clonotype showed up many times. The gene calls are TRBV11-2 and TRBJ2-5; 10 nucleotides align to TRBD2. Germline-derived CDR1 and CDR2 are SGHAT and FQNNGV. The V gene end was trimmed by 3 bases and the J gene end by 6 bases; junction bases not matched to a gene: 7. The CDR3 is 15 residues long. CDR3 DNA: TGTGCCAGCAGCTTGGATAGCGGGGGGTTCCAGACCCAGTACTTC. Encoded protein: CASSLDSGGFQTQYF.

The chain recombines TRBV10-3 with TRBJ2-7; D assignment may be TRBD1 or TRBD2 (6 bases each). CDR3 size: 15 residues. The germline CDR1 and CDR2 sequences are ENHRY and SYGVKD. Trimming took 6 bases from V and 5 from J, leaving 20 bases between them. In DNA, the CDR3 is TGTGCCATCAGCAGTTCAGGGGCTAGCGCCAACGAGCAGTACTTC. Protein sequence: CAISSSGASANEQYF.

This clonotype appeared a few times. The rearrangement links TRBV28 to TRBJ1-2; D perhaps matches TRBD1 (6 bases). This CDR3 region has 14 residues. Per the germline V gene, CDR1 is MDHEN and CDR2 is SYDVKM. With 8 bases removed from V and 5 bases from J, the gap between germline ends came to 18 bases. The CDR3 is CASRVGSGEYGYTF. CDR3 sequence (DNA): TGTGCCAGCCGAGTTGGGTCAGGGGAGTATGGCTACACCTTC.

This clonotype came up a few times. This chain joins TRBV3-1 and TRBJ1-5; 9 nucleotides align to TRBD1. The J segment lost 3 bases and the V segment lost 3 bases, leaving 6 bases of the junction unmatched. The CDR3 consists of 16 residues. Germline-derived CDR1 and CDR2 are LGHDT and YNNKEL (reference sequence). The CDR3 loop reads CASSQSTGGFNQPQHF. CDR3 coding DNA: TGTGCCAGCAGCCAGTCGACAGGGGGATTCAATCAGCCCCAGCATTTT.

The J gene is TRBJ1-5, the V gene TRBV28; D gene unclear. Germline V lookup: CDR1 MDHEN, CDR2 SYDVKM. V lost 2 bases and J lost 0, with 8 bases in between. This CDR3 contains 15 residues. CDR3 DNA sequence: TGTGCCAGCAGTTTAGATACCCCTAGCAATCAGCCCCAGCATTTT. Its protein product is CASSLDTPSNQPQHF.

This clonotype was detected many times. V usage is TRBV19 and J usage is TRBJ2-1; D might be TRBD2 (6 bases). The germline gives CDR1 LNHDA, CDR2 SQIVND (reference sequence). This CDR3 is 15 amino acids long. V lost 3 bases and J lost 3, with 12 bases in between. The CDR3 loop reads CASSIGGADYNEQFF. The CDR3, as DNA: TGTGCCAGTAGTATCGGCGGGGCCGACTACAATGAGCAGTTCTTC.

This clonotype was detected ten times or more. This chain connects TRBV7-2 to TRBJ2-2; D uncertain. Trimming removed 5 bases from V and 4 bases from J, with 11 bases in between. The length of the CDR3 is 14 residues. The germline V gene encodes CDR1 SGHTA and CDR2 FQGNSA. CDR3: CASSVYGSTGELFF. Here the CDR3 DNA reads TGTGCCAGCAGCGTCTACGGTAGCACCGGGGAGCTGTTTTTT. The complete variable domain, with remaining parts taken from reference TRBV7-2 and TRBJ2-2, reads GAGVSQSPSNKVTEKGKDVELRCDPISGHTALYWYRQSLGQGLEFLIYFQGNSAPDKSGLPSDRFSAERTGGSVSTLTIQRTQQEDSAVYLCASSVYGSTGELFFGEGSRLTVL.

The chain couples TRBV3-1 to TRBJ1-2, with 7 bases lining up with TRBD1. The CDR3 is 14 residues long. V shed 3 bases and J 3 bases; nucleotides not matched to a gene: 4. CDR1 and CDR2 (germline): LGHDT, YNNKEL (reference sequence). CDR3 sequence (DNA): TGTGCCAGCAGCCAGGGACAGTGGGACTATGGCTACACCTTC. Its protein is CASSQGQWDYGYTF.